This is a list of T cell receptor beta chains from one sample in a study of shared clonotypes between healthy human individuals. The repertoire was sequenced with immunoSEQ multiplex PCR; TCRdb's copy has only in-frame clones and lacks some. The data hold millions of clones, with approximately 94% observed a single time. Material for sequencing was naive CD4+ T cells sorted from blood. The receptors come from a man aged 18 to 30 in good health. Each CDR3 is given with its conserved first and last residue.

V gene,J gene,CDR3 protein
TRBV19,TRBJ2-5,CASAPGPKETQYF
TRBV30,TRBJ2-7,CACYPPSSGTPYEQYF
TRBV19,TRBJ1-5,CASSIISSGGSNQPQHF
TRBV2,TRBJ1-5,CASSARGRYGNQPQHF
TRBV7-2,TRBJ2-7,CASSLGPGAVYEQYF
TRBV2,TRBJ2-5,CASTGGEETQYF
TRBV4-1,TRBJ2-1,CASARGAAGGEHEQFF
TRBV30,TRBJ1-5,CAWSQGGNQPQHF
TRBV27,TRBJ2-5,CASRPGQAEGTQYF
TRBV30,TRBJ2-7,CAWSVSSPLSDEQYF
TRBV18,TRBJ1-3,CASSRDSGNTIYF
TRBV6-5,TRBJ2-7,CASSYSGQGTYEQYF
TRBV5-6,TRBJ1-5,CASSFVTTYSNQPQHF
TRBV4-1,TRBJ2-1,CASSRDSPSGQFF
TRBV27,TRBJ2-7,CASSFGSGSYEQYF
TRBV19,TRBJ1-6,CASREEPLYNSPLHF
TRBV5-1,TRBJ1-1,CASSSAEYWDMNTEAFF
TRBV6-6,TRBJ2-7,CASSQGQGATYEQYF
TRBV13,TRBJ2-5,CASTQGATKHQAAQYF
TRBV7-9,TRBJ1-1,CASSSGGQGMGAFF
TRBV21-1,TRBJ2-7,CASSKRDRILCYEQYF
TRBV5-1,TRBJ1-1,CASSLELERAFF
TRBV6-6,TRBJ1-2,CASSRPSNYGYTF
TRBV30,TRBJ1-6,CAWSVGARNSPLHF
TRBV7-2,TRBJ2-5,CASSLELAGGMETQYF
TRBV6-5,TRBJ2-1,CASSKDVKNEQFF